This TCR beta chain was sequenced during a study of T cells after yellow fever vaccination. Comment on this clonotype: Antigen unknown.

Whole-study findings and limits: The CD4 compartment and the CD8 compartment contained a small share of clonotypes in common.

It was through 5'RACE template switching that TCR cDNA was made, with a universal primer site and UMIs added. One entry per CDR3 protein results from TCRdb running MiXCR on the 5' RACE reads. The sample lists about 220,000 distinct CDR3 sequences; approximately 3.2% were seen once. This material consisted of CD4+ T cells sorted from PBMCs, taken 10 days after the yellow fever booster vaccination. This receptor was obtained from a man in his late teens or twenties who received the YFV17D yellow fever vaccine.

The CDR3 coding sequence is TGTGCCAGCAGCTTAGCAGGCTATAATTCACCCCTCCACTTT. Translated: CASSLAGYNSPLHF. This chain uses TRBV7-3 with TRBJ1-6; no clear D. CDR1 is SGHTA, CDR2 FQGTGA, per germline. CDR3 size: 14 residues. Trimming left V 2 bases short and J 3 bases short, with 5 bases between.